This T cell receptor (beta chain) was identified in a study of T cell responses to AZD1222 COVID-19 vaccine. Using immunoSEQ multiplex PCR, the repertoire was profiled, and TCRdb retains in-frame clones only, with some absent. The table shows some 140,000 clones, with under 95% occurring only once. On this clone: Its target is not known.

This CDR3 contains 18 residues. Study-level results: Mostly white British, mostly female donors; authors suggested clonal diversity may be underestimated. Reports indicate that nearly half of spike-specific TCRs are directed at unmutated variant regions. Distributed over spike, vaccine-associated CD4 TCRs predominated at 160-218 and 743-854. Repertoire collection took place solely once the T cell response had peaked.

The receptor comes from an adult in good health. The V and J genes are TRBV21-1 and TRBJ2-6; the D call TRBD2 from the table was never checked on the DNA. TRBV21-1 is noted as a pseudogene. The sample was peripheral blood, taken on day 0 of AZD1222 vaccination. DNA of the CDR3: TGTGCCAGCAGCAAAACACAACGTCGGGGATACGGGGCCAACGTCCTGACTTTC. Its protein is CASSKTQRRGYGANVLTF.